What follows describes a single TCR beta chain. Its target is unknown. The sample originates from a study of identical twins. Trimming removed 6 bases at V and 2 bases at J, with 12 bases between. The CDR3 sequence is 13 residues long. Germline-derived CDR1 and CDR2 are DFQATT and SNEGSKA (reference sequence). Findings and limits, study-wide: Out-of-frame TCR alpha sharing observed in monozygotic twins exceeded model estimates. Abundant cord blood beta clonotypes carried fewer insertions; memory repertoires showed none. Cross-sectional statistics, not tracking of the same donors, supported the conclusions.

MiXCR, applied by TCRdb to the 5' RACE reads, yields one record per CDR3 protein. The data contain fewer than 900,000 distinct CDR3 sequences, 21% of them seen just once; the ten biggest clones take up approximately 4.3%. These data were also reused for a study on T cells expressing NK-cell markers. That investigation notes: The sequencing cohort of eight donors included seven HCMV-seropositive individuals and one seronegative individual.

The sequence was collected from a woman aged 18 to 35 in good health. Sequencing input: PBMCs. V gene TRBV20-1 combines with J gene TRBJ2-3; D unclear. The CDR3 loop is CSAHWGSTDTQYF. CDR3 DNA sequence: TGCAGTGCCCACTGGGGTTCCACAGATACGCAGTATTTT.